This T cell receptor (beta chain) stems from a study of control samples from healthy donors and cancer patients. Germline CDR1 is SGHVS and CDR2 is FQNEAQ. With 5 bases clipped from V and 2 bases from J, the junction kept 2 bases outside the gene matches. The length of the CDR3 is 15 residues. The method was immunoSEQ multiplex PCR; TCRdb's version includes in-frame clones alone and lacks a portion of them. The sample holds 90,000 to 110,000 clones, over 75% seen once. This sequence was found in a human donor in good health. The donor label of this sample is uncertain. The source material was blood. The rearrangement uses TRBV7-8 and TRBJ2-6, with 8 positions matching TRBD2. The CDR3 is CASSPAGAGANVLTF. The DNA of the CDR3 is TGTGCCAGCAGCCCAGCGGGAGCTGGGGCCAACGTCCTGACTTTC. Full variable domain (outside the CDR3, taken from reference TRBV7-8 and TRBJ2-6): GAGVSQSPRYKVAKRGQDVALRCDPISGHVSLFWYQQALGQGPEFLTYFQNEAQLDKSGLPSDRFFAERPEGSVSTLKIQRTQQEDSAVYLCASSPAGAGANVLTFGAGSRLTVL.